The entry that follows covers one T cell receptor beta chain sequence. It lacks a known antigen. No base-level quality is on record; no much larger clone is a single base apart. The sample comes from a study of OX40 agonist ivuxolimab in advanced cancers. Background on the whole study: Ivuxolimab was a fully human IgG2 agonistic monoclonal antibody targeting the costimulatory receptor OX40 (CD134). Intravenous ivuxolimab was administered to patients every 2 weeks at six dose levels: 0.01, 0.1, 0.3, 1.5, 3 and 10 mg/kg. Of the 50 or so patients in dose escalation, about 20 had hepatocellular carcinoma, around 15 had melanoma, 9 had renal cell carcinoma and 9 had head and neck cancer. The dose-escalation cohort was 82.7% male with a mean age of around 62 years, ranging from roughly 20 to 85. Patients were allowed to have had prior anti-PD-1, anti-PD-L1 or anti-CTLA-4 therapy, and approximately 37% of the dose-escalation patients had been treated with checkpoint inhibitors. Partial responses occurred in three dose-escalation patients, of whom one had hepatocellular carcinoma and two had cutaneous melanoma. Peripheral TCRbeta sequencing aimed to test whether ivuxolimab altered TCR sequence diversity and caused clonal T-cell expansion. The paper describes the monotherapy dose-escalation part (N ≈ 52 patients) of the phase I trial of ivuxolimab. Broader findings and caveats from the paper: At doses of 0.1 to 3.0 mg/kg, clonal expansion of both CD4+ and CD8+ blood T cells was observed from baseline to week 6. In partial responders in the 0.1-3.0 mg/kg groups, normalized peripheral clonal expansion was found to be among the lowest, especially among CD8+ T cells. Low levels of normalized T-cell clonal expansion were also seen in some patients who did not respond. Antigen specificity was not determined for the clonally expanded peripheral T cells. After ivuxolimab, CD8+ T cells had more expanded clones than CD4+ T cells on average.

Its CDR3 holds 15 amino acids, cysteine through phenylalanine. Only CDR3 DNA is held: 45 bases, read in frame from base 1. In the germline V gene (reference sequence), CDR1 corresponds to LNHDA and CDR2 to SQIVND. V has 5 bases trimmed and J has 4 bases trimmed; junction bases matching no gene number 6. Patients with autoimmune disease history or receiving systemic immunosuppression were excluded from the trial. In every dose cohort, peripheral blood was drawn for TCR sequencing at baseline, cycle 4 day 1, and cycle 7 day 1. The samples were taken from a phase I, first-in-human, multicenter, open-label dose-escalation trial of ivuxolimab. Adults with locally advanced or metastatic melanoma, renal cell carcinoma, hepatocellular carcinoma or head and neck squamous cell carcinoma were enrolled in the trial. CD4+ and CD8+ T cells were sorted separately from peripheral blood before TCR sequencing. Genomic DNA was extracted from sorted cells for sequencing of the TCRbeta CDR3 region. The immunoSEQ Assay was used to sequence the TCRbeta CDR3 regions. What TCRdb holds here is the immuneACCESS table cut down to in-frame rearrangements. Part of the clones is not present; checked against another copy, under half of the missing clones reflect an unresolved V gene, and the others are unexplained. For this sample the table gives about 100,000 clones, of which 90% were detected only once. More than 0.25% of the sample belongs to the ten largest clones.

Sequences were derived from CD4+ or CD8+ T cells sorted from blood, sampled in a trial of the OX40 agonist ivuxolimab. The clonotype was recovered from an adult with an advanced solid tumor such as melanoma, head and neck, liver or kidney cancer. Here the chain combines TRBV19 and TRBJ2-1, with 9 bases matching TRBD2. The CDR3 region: CASSPRGLAYNEQFF. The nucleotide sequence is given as TGTGCCAGTAGTCCCCGAGGACTAGCGTACAATGAGCAGTTCTTC.